This T cell receptor beta chain was recovered during a study of graft-versus-host responses after intestinal transplantation. Study-level background: Recipients across the board were started on anti-thymocyte globulin induction, then kept on tacrolimus and steroids for 2 to 4 years.

The starting material, graft tissue, was processed to release intraepithelial and lamina propria lymphocytes. The germline CDR1 and CDR2 sequences are SGHRS and YFSETQ. Trimming left V 0 bases short and J 5 bases short, with 11 bases between. The CDR3 covers 15 residues. Profiled with immunoSEQ multiplex PCR; TCRdb holds only in-frame clones, not every one. The sample comprises 6,500 to 8,500 clones, roughly 72% of which are singletons, and approximately 5.1% rests with the top ten. The TCR comes from a human patient who received an intestinal transplant, so some T cells may come from the graft donor. This rearrangement joins TRBV5-1 to TRBJ2-2, with D possibly TRBD2 on 6 matching bases. Sequenced here: ileum tissue, sampled roughly 50 days after transplant. CDR3 sequence: CASSLALGGTGELFF. The CDR3, as DNA: TGCGCCAGCAGCTTGGCCCTCGGGGGAACCGGGGAGCTGTTTTTT.